This T cell receptor (beta chain) was profiled in a study of T cell changes during pregnancy in multiple sclerosis. Libraries were prepared by immunoSEQ multiplex PCR; TCRdb keeps only in-frame clonotypes and omits some of them. The sample records about 36,000 clones, around nine tenths being singletons. The CDR3 extends over 13 amino acids. Germline lookup yields CDR1 MDHEN and CDR2 SYDVKM. V lost 8 bases to trimming and J lost 7 bases; unmatched junction nucleotides: 9. The TCR sequence derives from a female donor with multiple sclerosis, enrolled in a pregnancy study. The specimen comprised CD4+ T cells from peripheral blood mononuclear cells, sampled in the first trimester of pregnancy. This chain links TRBV28 with TRBJ2-7; the match to TRBD1 covers 9 bases. In nucleotides, the CDR3 is TGTGCCAGCGGCTACAGGGGGCCGCAAGAGCAGTACTTC. As protein: CASGYRGPQEQYF.